The subject of this entry is one TCR beta chain. Its target is unknown. Every isolated RNA sample was fully reverse transcribed, so sequencing captured expressed TCRB transcripts. Clones were read by immunoSEQ multiplex PCR, and TCRdb kept only the in-frame ones, dropping some. The table shows 200,000 to 300,000 clones, with about a tenth occurring only once. This record belongs to a study of beta chain features in type 1 diabetes. Study-level points and caveats: Shortening that was moderate but significant affected the TCRB CDR3s of Type 1 diabetes patients in all four CD4+ subsets. An over-representation of cells with high TCR expression could result from cDNA sequencing.

The germline V gene has CDR1 MDHEN and CDR2 SYDVKM. Trimming pared 6 bases from V and 10 bases from J, leaving 22 bases between. The CDR3 extends over 15 amino acids. The rearrangement uses TRBV28 and TRBJ2-4; weak D call: TRBD1 (6 bases). This receptor was taken from a man aged 25-40 years with type 1 diabetes. Sequencing was performed on naive CD4+ T cells from blood. The CDR3, as DNA: TGTGCCAGCAGGTCAAACAGGGCCCCCAAGCGGATTCAGTACTTC. Residues: CASRSNRAPKRIQYF.